Following are 23 T cell receptor beta chains from one sample sequenced in a study of immune reconstitution after stem cell transplant in scleroderma. TCRdb reprocessed the RT-PCR reads via MiXCR and lists one record per CDR3 protein. The profile shows just under 2,000 distinct CDR3 sequences, 15% to 20% of them singletons. Sampling was conducted before or after autologous hematopoietic stem cell transplantation (not recorded which). These receptors were taken from a female donor with systemic sclerosis.

By share of the sample, this clonotype is medium-sized (0.01 to 0.1%). V and J are TRBV20-1 and TRBJ1-3; D call uncertain. CDR3 length: 17 amino acids. V lost 5 bases and J 4 bases, leaving 24 bases between the germline ends. Per germline, CDR1 DFQATT and CDR2 SNEGSKA (reference sequence). CDR3 DNA sequence: TGCAGTGCTTTCGCCCCGGGCGGCACCCAAGCAGGAAACACCATATATTTT. It encodes CSAFAPGGTQAGNTIYF.

This clonotype is classed as medium-sized. This chain connects TRBV6-5 to TRBJ1-2; TRBD1 might be the D (6 bases). V dropped 6 bases and J dropped 8 bases, with 16 bases sitting between them. Germline V gives CDR1 MNHEY, CDR2 SVGAGI. The CDR3 runs 13 residues. The CDR3 is CASRIQGFGGYTF. For the CDR3, the DNA is TGTGCCAGCAGAATACAGGGTTTTGGCGGCTACACCTTC.

This clonotype was seen more than once but under ten times. The chain is built from TRBV15 and TRBJ1-2; 7 positions agree with TRBD1. Per germline, CDR1 LNHNV and CDR2 YYDKDF (reference sequence). With V trimmed by 0 bases and J by 2 bases, 3 bases remained unmatched. CDR3 size: 15 residues. DNA of the CDR3: TGTGCCACCAGCAGAGATGAGACAGGGAACTATGGCTACACCTTC. This sequence encodes CATSRDETGNYGYTF. Complete variable domain (other parts from reference TRBV15 and TRBJ1-2): DAMVIQNPRYQVTQFGKPVTLSCSQTLNHNVMYWYQQKSSQAPKLLFHYYDKDFNNEADTPDNFQSRRPNTSFCFLDIRSPGLGDTAMYLCATSRDETGNYGYTFGSGTRLTVV.

This clonotype is medium-sized in the sample. This sequence joins TRBV5-1 and TRBJ2-1; TRBD2 might be the D (6 bases). Germline V gene lookup returns CDR1 SGHRS and CDR2 YFSETQ. V lost 5 bases and J lost 2, with 14 bases in between. The CDR3 consists of 15 residues. CDR3 nucleotides: TGCGCCAGCAGAATAGCGGAGGGAGCCTACAATGAGCAGTTCTTC. Translated: CASRIAEGAYNEQFF.

The chain carries TRBV5-1 and TRBJ1-4, with 8 bases matching TRBD1. Germline V gene lookup returns CDR1 SGHRS and CDR2 YFSETQ. This CDR3 region has 13 residues. Germline trimming cut 4 bases from V and 10 bases from J; bases unmatched to any gene: 6. CDR3 region: CASSPGQGVKLFF. CDR3 in DNA: TGCGCCAGCAGCCCTGGACAGGGAGTAAAACTGTTTTTT.

Relative to its sample, this clonotype is medium-sized. The V call is TRBV29-1, the J call TRBJ1-5; the D gene is possibly TRBD1 (5 bases). Per the germline V gene, CDR1 is SQVTM and CDR2 is ANQGSEA. The CDR3 is made up of 12 amino acids. Deletions cut 7 bases from V and 3 bases from J, with 10 bases between. This chain's CDR3 is CSALTVNQPQHF. The CDR3 nucleotides read TGCAGCGCTTTGACAGTCAATCAGCCCCAGCATTTT.

By sample fraction, this clonotype is medium-sized. The chain couples TRBV20-1 to TRBJ2-1, with TRBD2 matching over 14 bases. Per germline, CDR1 DFQATT and CDR2 SNEGSKA (reference sequence). The length of the CDR3 is 13 residues. The J segment lost 15 bases and the V segment lost 5 bases, leaving 9 bases of the junction unmatched. The CDR3 spells CSASGLAGVNVFF. CDR3 nucleotides: TGCAGTGCTTCGGGACTAGCGGGGGTCAATGTGTTCTTC.

In this sample, this clonotype turned up a few times. The J gene is TRBJ2-5, the V gene TRBV7-9, with 9 nucleotides matching TRBD2. The germline V gene has CDR1 SEHNR and CDR2 FQNEAQ (reference sequence). The CDR3 sequence is 16 residues long. V lost 2 bases and J lost 2; bases outside the gene matches: 6. The CDR3 coding sequence is TGTGCCAGCAGCTTATGGCTAGCGGGGAGTCAAGAGACCCAGTACTTC. Protein product: CASSLWLAGSQETQYF.

This clonotype has a handful of counts. This may be a read error: a much more frequent sequence differs by one nucleotide. CDR3 protein: CASSLGSNYGHTF. In DNA form, the CDR3 reads TGCGCCAGCAGCTTGGGCAGTAACTATGGCCACACCTTC. This rearrangement joins TRBV5-1 to TRBJ1-2; D is unresolved. There are 13 residues in the CDR3. Germline V gene lookup returns CDR1 SGHRS and CDR2 YFSETQ.

Sample share makes this clonotype medium-sized. V is TRBV27 and J is TRBJ2-5; TRBD1 aligns across 8 bases. CDR3 size: 14 residues. CDR1 and CDR2 from the germline V gene are MNHEY and SMNVEV (reference sequence). V trimming: 6 bases; J trimming: 4 bases; junction bases outside the gene matches: 7. CDR3 in DNA: TGTGCCAGCAGCCCCACAGGGGGTGGAGAGACCCAGTACTTC. Translation: CASSPTGGGETQYF.

This clonotype is labeled large (0.1 to 1%). The chain employs TRBV12-3 or TRBV12-4 and TRBJ2-3, with 9 bases that match TRBD2. The CDR3 totals 16 residues. Germline trimming cut 5 bases from V and 3 bases from J; bases unmatched to any gene: 9. The CDR3 DNA reads TGTGCCAGCAGTCAAGGAGCGGGGGGCCTGACAGATACGCAGTATTTT. Translating gives CASSQGAGGLTDTQYF.

This clonotype is medium-sized (0.01 to 0.1%) within its sample. The chain joins TRBV7-6 to TRBJ1-6, with 7 bases fitting TRBD1. Germline trimming cut 1 base from V and 10 bases from J; bases unmatched to any gene: 1. This CDR3 contains 13 residues. Germline V gene sequence: CDR1 SGHVS, CDR2 FNYEAQ. The CDR3 nucleotides are TGTGCCAGCAGCTTAGACAGGGGATCACCCCTCCACTTT. Translating it yields CASSLDRGSPLHF.

Worth noting for this clonotype: One junction end does not reproduce the germline sequence, and a read error may be involved. The rearrangement uses TRBV9 and TRBJ2-1; tentatively, D is TRBD2 (6 bases). Germline CDR1 reads SGDLS; CDR2 reads YYNGEE. The CDR3 totals 16 residues. In DNA form, the CDR3 reads TGTGCCAGCAGCGGTTTAAACGGGAGCTCCTACAATGAGCAGTTCTTT. Protein: CASSGLNGSSYNEQFF.

CDR3 in amino acids: CASSLAGIKQFF. CDR3 DNA: TGTGCCAGCAGCTTAGCGGGGATAAAGCAGTTCTTC. The gene calls are TRBV7-2 and TRBJ2-1; D is uncertain. V lost 0 bases, J lost 11 bases, and 8 bases lay in between. Germline loops: CDR1 SGHTA, CDR2 FQGNSA. This CDR3 contains 12 residues.

This clonotype was picked up many times. V usage is TRBV9 and J usage is TRBJ1-2; possible D gene TRBD1, 6 bases. The V gene's germline CDR1 is SGDLS and CDR2 YYNGEE. V was clipped by 4 bases and J by 4 bases, with 17 bases between them. The CDR3 runs 15 residues. The CDR3 bases are TGTGCCAGCAGCACGAGACAGGACCCATTCTATGGCTACACCTTC. It specifies CASSTRQDPFYGYTF. The complete variable domain, with remaining parts taken from reference TRBV9 and TRBJ1-2, reads DSGVTQTPKHLITATGQRVTLRCSPRSGDLSVYWYQQSLDQGLQFLIQYYNGEERAKGNILERFSAQQFPDLHSELNLSSLELGDSALYFCASSTRQDPFYGYTFGSGTRLTVV.

Sample share makes this clonotype medium-sized (0.01 to 0.1%). This chain's CDR3 is CASEVKYRDNSPLHF. The CDR3 DNA is TGTGCCAGCGAAGTAAAATACAGGGATAATTCACCCCTCCACTTT. The chain couples TRBV6-6 to TRBJ1-6, with a tentative D call TRBD1 (6 bases). The germline V and J ends were trimmed by 8 bases and 5 bases, with 16 bases remaining between them. Germline CDR1 is MNHNY and CDR2 is SVGAGI (reference sequence). The CDR3 is 15 amino acids.

The sample holds many counts of this clonotype. This chain connects TRBV9 to TRBJ1-2; D is perhaps TRBD1 (5 bases). This CDR3 has 14 residues. Looked up from germline, CDR1 is SGDLS and CDR2 is YYNGEE. Trimming cost V 5 bases and J 2 bases, with 13 bases left between them. The CDR3 loop reads CASSRRTSNYGYTF. CDR3 nucleotides: TGTGCCAGCAGTCGGCGGACAAGCAACTATGGCTACACCTTC.

The chain couples TRBV19 to TRBJ2-3, with D perhaps given as TRBD1 or TRBD2 (5 bases each). V was trimmed by 0 bases and J by 0 bases, leaving 7 bases between them. The CDR3 is 15 amino acids. Germline V gene data show CDR1 as LNHDA and CDR2 as SQIVND (reference sequence). CDR3: CASSIDRDSTDTQYF. The CDR3 DNA reads TGTGCCAGTAGTATAGATCGGGACAGCACAGATACGCAGTATTTT.

This chain uses TRBV20-1 with TRBJ1-2, with 7 bases lining up with TRBD1. The junction had 9 bases not matched to a gene; V was cut back by 0 bases and J by 8 bases. This CDR3 contains 14 residues. Germline CDR1 DFQATT, CDR2 SNEGSKA (reference sequence). The CDR3 region has the DNA TGCAGTGCTAGAGAAGGGACAGAGAGATTCGGCTACACCTTC. This sequence encodes CSAREGTERFGYTF.

This clonotype is medium-sized (0.01 to 0.1%) within its sample. The chain employs TRBV20-1 and TRBJ1-2; maybe TRBD1 (6 bases). CDR1 is DFQATT and CDR2 is SNEGSKA in the germline V gene (reference sequence). This CDR3 contains 16 residues. V lost 0 bases and J 0 bases, leaving 14 bases between the germline ends. The CDR3 DNA reads as TGCAGTGCTAGAGATCATACAGGGAGAACTAACTATGGCTACACCTTC. Amino acids: CSARDHTGRTNYGYTF.

The chain employs TRBV20-1 and TRBJ2-2; TRBD1 might be the D (6 bases). CDR1 and CDR2 from the germline V gene are DFQATT and SNEGSKA (reference sequence). The CDR3 is 16 residues long. The V end was cut by 1 base, the J end by 2 bases, with 14 bases between. The CDR3: CSARAGWTANTGELFF. CDR3 nucleotides: TGCAGTGCTAGAGCCGGTTGGACAGCCAACACCGGGGAGCTGTTTTTT.

The chain is built from TRBV7-6 and TRBJ2-7; tentative D call: TRBD1 (6 bases). Trimming removed 7 bases from V and 3 bases from J, with 22 bases in between. Germline V gene data show CDR1 as SGHVS and CDR2 as FNYEAQ. The CDR3 consists of 16 residues. The CDR3 sequence is CASMRVRQETFYEQYF. The CDR3 DNA reads as TGTGCCAGCATGAGGGTAAGACAGGAGACCTTCTACGAGCAGTACTTC.

The DNA of the CDR3 is TGTGCCAGCAGCCCCGCGGATGAAAAACTGTTTTTT. Protein: CASSPADEKLFF. The V gene is TRBV6-2 or TRBV6-3, the J gene TRBJ1-4; D call uncertain. The CDR3 extends over 12 amino acids. Germline-derived CDR1 and CDR2 are MNHEY and SVGEGT. Trimming left V 6 bases short and J 6 bases short, with 8 bases between.